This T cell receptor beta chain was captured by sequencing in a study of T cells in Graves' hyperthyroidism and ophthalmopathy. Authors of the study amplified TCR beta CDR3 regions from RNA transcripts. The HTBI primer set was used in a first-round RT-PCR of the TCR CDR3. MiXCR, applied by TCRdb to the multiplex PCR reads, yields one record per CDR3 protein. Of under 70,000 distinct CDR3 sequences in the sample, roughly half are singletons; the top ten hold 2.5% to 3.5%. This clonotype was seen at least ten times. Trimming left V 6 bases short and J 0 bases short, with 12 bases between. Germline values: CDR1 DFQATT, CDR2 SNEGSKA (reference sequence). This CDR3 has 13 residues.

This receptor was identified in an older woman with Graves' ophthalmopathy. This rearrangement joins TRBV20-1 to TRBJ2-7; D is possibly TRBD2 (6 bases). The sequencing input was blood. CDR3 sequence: CSAWWRDSYEQYF. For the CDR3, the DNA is TGCAGTGCCTGGTGGCGGGACTCCTACGAGCAGTACTTC.